The clone carrying this TCR beta chain was detected only once. Its matching antigen is unknown. This record comes from a study of cytomegalovirus exposure and HLA in healthy donors. In the study overall: The roughly 130 validation repertoires used the same platform as the 500 to 700 first-cohort repertoires, a later analysis reported. Study observations and caveats: The classifier reportedly diagnosed cytomegalovirus status with high sensitivity and specificity. Cytomegalovirus association was listed for around 180 TCR beta chains.

Produced via immunoSEQ multiplex PCR; TCRdb's table is partial and in-frame only. The sample lists about 110,000 clones; around nine tenths were seen once. This CDR3 is built from 17 residues. V lost 6 bases, J lost 6 bases, and 11 bases stayed unmatched. CDR1 is SGHTA, CDR2 FQGTGA, per germline. This chain uses TRBV7-3 with TRBJ2-1; 13 bases are a match to TRBD2. The source is a woman aged 30 to 39 in good health and CMV-seropositive. Sequencing was carried out using PBMCs. The CDR3 here is CASSKGLAGSKANEQFF. The CDR3 coding sequence is TGTGCCAGCAGTAAGGGACTAGCGGGGTCCAAGGCCAATGAGCAGTTCTTC.